This TCR beta chain was recovered during a study of T cells in Graves' hyperthyroidism and ophthalmopathy. There are many counts of this clonotype. Regions amplified from RNA transcripts were the TCR beta CDR3 regions. HTBI primers drove first-round RT-PCR of the TCR CDR3. From the multiplex PCR reads, TCRdb called clonotypes with MiXCR, one entry per CDR3 protein. The sample consists of hundreds of thousands of distinct CDR3 sequences, 15% to 20% of them appearing once. The V gene lost 5 bases and the J gene lost 3 bases, with 6 bases spanning the gap. The CDR3 has 12 residues. The germline V gene has CDR1 SGHAT and CDR2 FQDESV (reference sequence).

The clonotype originates from a middle-aged woman with Graves' ophthalmopathy. Material for sequencing was blood. The rearrangement joins TRBV11-1 to TRBJ2-3; D gene uncertain. The CDR3 DNA reads TGTGCCAGCAGCAAATATACAGATACGCAGTATTTT. This encodes CASSKYTDTQYF.